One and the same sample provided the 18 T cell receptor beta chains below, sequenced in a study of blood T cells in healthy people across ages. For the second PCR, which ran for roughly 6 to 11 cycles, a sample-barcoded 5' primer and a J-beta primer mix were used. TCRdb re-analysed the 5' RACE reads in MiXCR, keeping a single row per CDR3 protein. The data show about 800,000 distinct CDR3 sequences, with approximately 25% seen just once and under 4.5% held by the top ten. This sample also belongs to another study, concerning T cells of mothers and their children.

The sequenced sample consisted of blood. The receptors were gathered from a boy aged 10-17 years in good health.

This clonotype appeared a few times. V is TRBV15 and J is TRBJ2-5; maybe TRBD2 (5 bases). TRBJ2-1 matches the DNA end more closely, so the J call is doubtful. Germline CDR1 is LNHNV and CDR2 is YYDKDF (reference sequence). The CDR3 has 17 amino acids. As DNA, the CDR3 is TGTGCCACCAGCAGAGTGGATTCTCGGGATGGGCACAATGAGCAGTTCTTC. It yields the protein CATSRVDSRDGHNEQFF.

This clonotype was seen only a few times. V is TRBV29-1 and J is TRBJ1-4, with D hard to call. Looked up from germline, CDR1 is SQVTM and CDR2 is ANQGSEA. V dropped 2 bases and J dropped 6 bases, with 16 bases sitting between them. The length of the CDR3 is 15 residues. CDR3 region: CSVEWGDSIDEKLFF. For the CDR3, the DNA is TGCAGCGTTGAATGGGGAGATTCTATCGATGAAAAACTGTTTTTT. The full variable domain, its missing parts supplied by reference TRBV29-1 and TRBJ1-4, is SAVISQKPSRDICQRGTSLTIQCQVDSQVTMMFWYRQQPGQSLTLIATANQGSEATYESGFVIDKFPISRPNLTFSTLTVSNMSPEDSSIYLCSVEWGDSIDEKLFFGSGTQLSVL.

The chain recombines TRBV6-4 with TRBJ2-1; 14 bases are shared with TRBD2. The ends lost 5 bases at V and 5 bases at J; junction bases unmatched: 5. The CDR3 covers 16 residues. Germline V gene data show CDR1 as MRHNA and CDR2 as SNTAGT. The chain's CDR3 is CASSRGTSGGHNEQFF. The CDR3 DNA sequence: TGTGCCAGCAGTAGAGGGACTAGCGGGGGTCACAATGAGCAGTTCTTC.

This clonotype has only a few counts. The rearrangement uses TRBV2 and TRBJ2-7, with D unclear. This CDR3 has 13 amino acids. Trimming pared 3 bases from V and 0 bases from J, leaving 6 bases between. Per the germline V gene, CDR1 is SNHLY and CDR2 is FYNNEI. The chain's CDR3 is CASSDNFSYEQYF. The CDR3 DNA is TGTGCCAGCAGTGATAACTTCTCCTACGAGCAGTACTTC.

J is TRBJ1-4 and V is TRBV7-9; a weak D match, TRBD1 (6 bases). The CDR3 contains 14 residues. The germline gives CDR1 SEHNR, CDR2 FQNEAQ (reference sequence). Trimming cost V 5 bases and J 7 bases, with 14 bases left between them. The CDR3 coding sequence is TGTGCCAGCAGCCGGGACATAGAGGGTGAAAAACTGTTTTTT. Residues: CASSRDIEGEKLFF.

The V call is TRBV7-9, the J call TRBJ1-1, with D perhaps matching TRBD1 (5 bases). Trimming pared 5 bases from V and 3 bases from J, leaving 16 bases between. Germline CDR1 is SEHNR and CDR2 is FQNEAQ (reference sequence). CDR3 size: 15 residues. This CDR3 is CASSLQTLGDTEAFF. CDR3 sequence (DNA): TGTGCCAGCAGCCTTCAAACCTTGGGGGACACTGAAGCTTTCTTT.

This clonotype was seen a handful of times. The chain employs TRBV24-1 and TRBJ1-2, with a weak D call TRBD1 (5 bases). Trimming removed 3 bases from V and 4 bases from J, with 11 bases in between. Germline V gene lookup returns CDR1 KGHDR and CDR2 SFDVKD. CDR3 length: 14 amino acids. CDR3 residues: CATSDPGYFYGYTF. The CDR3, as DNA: TGTGCCACCAGTGATCCAGGGTATTTCTATGGCTACACCTTC.

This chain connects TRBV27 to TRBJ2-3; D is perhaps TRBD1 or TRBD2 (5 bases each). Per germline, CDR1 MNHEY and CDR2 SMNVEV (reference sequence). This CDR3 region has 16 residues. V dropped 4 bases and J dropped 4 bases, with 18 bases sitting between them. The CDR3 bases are TGTGCCAGCAGTTCACTGGGGTCCGGGACCGCAGATACGCAGTATTTT. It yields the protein CASSSLGSGTADTQYF.

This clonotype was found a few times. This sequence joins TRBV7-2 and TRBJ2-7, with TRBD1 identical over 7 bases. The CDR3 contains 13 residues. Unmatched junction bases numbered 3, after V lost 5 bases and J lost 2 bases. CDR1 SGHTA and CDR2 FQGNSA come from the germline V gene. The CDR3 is CASSGQVPYEQYF. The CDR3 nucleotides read TGTGCCAGCAGCGGACAGGTCCCCTACGAGCAGTACTTC.

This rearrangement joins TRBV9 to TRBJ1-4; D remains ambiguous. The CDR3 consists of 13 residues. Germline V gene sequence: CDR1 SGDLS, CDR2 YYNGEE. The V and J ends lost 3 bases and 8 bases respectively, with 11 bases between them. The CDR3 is CASSEENEEKLFF. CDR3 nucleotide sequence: TGTGCCAGCAGCGAGGAAAACGAGGAAAAACTGTTTTTT.

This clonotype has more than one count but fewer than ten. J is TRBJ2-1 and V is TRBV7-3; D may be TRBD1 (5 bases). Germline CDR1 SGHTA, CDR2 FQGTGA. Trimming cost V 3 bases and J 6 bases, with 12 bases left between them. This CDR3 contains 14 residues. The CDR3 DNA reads TGTGCCAGCAGCTTTTCAGGGCCAGGCAATGAGCAGTTCTTC. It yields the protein CASSFSGPGNEQFF.

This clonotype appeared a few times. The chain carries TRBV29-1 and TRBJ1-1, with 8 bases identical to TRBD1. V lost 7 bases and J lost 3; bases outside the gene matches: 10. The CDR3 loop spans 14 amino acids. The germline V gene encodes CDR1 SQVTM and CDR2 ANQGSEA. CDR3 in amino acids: CSARTGKLDTEAFF. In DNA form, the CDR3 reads TGCAGCGCAAGGACAGGGAAGTTGGACACTGAAGCTTTCTTT. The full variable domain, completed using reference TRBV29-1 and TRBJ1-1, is SAVISQKPSRDICQRGTSLTIQCQVDSQVTMMFWYRQQPGQSLTLIATANQGSEATYESGFVIDKFPISRPNLTFSTLTVSNMSPEDSSIYLCSARTGKLDTEAFFGQGTRLTVV.

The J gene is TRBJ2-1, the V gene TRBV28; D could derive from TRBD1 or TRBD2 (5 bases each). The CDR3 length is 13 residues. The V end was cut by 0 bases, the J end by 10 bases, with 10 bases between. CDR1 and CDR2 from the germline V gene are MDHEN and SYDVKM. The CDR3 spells CASSLWGDGEQFF. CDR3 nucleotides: TGTGCCAGCAGTTTATGGGGGGATGGGGAGCAGTTCTTC.

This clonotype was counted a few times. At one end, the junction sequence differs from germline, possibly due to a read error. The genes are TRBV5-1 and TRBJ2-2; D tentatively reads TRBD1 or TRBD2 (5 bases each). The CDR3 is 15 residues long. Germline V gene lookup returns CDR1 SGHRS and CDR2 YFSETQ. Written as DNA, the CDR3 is TGCGCCAGCACCTTGCGTGTTGGGACCACCGGGGAGCTGTTTTTT. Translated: CASTLRVGTTGELFF.

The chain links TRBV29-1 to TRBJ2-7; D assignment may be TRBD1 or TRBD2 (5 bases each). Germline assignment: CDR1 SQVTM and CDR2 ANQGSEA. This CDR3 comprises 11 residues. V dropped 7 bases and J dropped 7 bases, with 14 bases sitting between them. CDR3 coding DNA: TGCAGCGGGATGGGGGACCGGGAGCAGTACTTC. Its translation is CSGMGDREQYF.

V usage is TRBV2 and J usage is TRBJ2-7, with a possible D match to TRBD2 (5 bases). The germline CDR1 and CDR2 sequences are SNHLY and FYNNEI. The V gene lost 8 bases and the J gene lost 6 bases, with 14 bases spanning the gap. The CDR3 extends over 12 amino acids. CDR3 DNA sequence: TGTGCCAGCGACGGGGAGTCTCCCGAGCAGTACTTC. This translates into CASDGESPEQYF. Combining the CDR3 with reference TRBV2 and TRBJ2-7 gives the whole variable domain EPEVTQTPSHQVTQMGQEVILRCVPISNHLYFYWYRQILGQKVEFLVSFYNNEISEKSEIFDDQFSVERPDGSNFTLKIRSTKLEDSAMYFCASDGESPEQYFGPGTRLTVT.

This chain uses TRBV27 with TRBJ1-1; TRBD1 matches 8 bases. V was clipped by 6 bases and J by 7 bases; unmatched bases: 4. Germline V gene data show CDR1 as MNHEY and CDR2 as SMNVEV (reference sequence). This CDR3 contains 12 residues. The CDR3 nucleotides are TGTGCCAGCAGCCACGGGACAGGTGAAGCTTTCTTT. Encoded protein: CASSHGTGEAFF.

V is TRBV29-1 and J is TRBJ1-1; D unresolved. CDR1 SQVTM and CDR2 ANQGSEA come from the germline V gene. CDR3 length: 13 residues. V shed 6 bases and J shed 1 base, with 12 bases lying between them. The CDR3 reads CSVRRRENTEAFF. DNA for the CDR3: TGCAGCGTCCGACGGAGGGAGAACACTGAAGCTTTCTTT.